This T cell receptor beta chain comes out of a study of T cell repertoires in cytomegalovirus infection. Comment on this clonotype: Its target is not known.

Findings and caveats of the study: The ex vivo response was dominated by HLA-C-restricted CMV-specific TCR beta clonotypes.

MiXCR, applied by TCRdb to the reads, yields one record per CDR3 protein. This table holds around 530,000 distinct CDR3 sequences, more than 25% found once. Germline V gene sequence: CDR1 MNHEY, CDR2 SVGEGT. CDR3 length: 14 residues. With V trimmed by 6 bases and J by 8 bases, 7 bases remained unmatched. The V and J genes are TRBV6-2 or TRBV6-3 and TRBJ1-6; 7 nucleotides align to TRBD1. The clonotype was recovered from a human donor in good health (CMV status not recorded). Some clones in this sample may be carry-over from other donors' samples. Sample: PBMCs. The CDR3 loop reads CASRPQGVHSPLHF. The CDR3 coding sequence is TGTGCCAGCAGACCCCAGGGGGTACATTCACCCCTCCACTTT.